Listed below are T cell receptor beta chains from one sample, sequenced in a study of cytomegalovirus exposure and HLA in healthy donors. Here immunoSEQ multiplex PCR was the method, and the copy in TCRdb shows in-frame clones only, minus some. The sample shows approximately 190,000 clones, approximately 80% of them seen only once. Sequencing was performed on PBMCs. The receptors shown here come from a woman younger than 30 in good health and CMV-seronegative. Both conserved end residues are part of each CDR3. The D gene is left open where the match is weak. Size is stated for part of the rows, as once, few or many counts, or as a class when the clone is expanded.

CDR3nt	CDR3aa	j_gene	d_gene	abundance	v_gene
TGTGCCAGCAGCTTAGCGGCCTATGGCTACACCTTC	CASSLAAYGYTF	TRBJ1-2	.	.	TRBV7-2
TGTGCCAGCAGCTTAGTAGCGGCGCGGGGCAATGAGCAGTTCTTC	CASSLVAARGNEQFF	TRBJ2-1	.	.	TRBV7-2
TGTGCCAGCAGCGCGGGTAGACAGGATGGCTACACCTTC	CASSAGRQDGYTF	TRBJ1-2	.	.	TRBV9
TGTGCCAGCCGACTAGCGGGAGCTACAGATACGCAGTATTTT	CASRLAGATDTQYF	TRBJ2-3	TRBD2	.	TRBV2
TGTGCCCCCCCGAGGGGGAAAGGGTGCACAGATACGCAGTATTTT	CAPPRGKGCTDTQYF	TRBJ2-3	.	.	TRBV9
TGCAGCGCACTGACAGGGGGCGAATACAATGAGCAGTTCTTC	CSALTGGEYNEQFF	TRBJ2-1	TRBD1	.	TRBV29-1
TGTGCCAGCAGCTTAGTGGCAGGGAAGGTCACCGGGGAGCTGTTTTTT	CASSLVAGKVTGELFF	TRBJ2-2	.	.	TRBV7-2
TGTGCCAGCAGCCCCTTTATGAGTTCACAGGGGAGTGACGGCTACACCTTC	CASSPFMSSQGSDGYTF	TRBJ1-2	TRBD1	.	TRBV7-9
TGTGCCAGCAGCCAAGGGGATCTGCGGGGTTACAATGAGCAGTTCTTC	CASSQGDLRGYNEQFF	TRBJ2-1	.	.	TRBV4-2
TGTGCCAGCAGCCGAGGCCTTGCTCCGGATACGCAGTATTTT	CASSRGLAPDTQYF	TRBJ2-3	.	.	TRBV7-9
TGTGCCAGCAGCTTAGGAGGATCGGCGGGCGCTAACTATGGCTACACCTTC	CASSLGGSAGANYGYTF	TRBJ1-2	.	.	TRBV28
TGCGCCAGCAGTGAGTCCGGGAACTATGGCTACACCTTC	CASSESGNYGYTF	TRBJ1-2	.	.	TRBV10-1
TGCGCCAGCAGCCAAGTCGCTAGCGGGGCAGATGCGCAGTATTTT	CASSQVASGADAQYF	TRBJ2-3	TRBD2	once	TRBV4-3
TGTGCCAGCAGCCGGAGACAGGGGTACGAGCAGTTCTTC	CASSRRQGYEQFF	TRBJ2-1	TRBD1	.	TRBV7-8
TGTGCCAGCAGCTTAGTGCAGAACTACGAGCAGTACTTC	CASSLVQNYEQYF	TRBJ2-7	.	.	TRBV11-2
TGTGCCAGCAGCTTGTATGGCGGGCTTACAGATACGCAGTATTTT	CASSLYGGLTDTQYF	TRBJ2-3	.	.	TRBV5-5
TGTGCCAGCAGTCCAGAAGCGGGTTCCTACGAGCAGTACTTC	CASSPEAGSYEQYF	TRBJ2-7	.	.	TRBV7-8
TGCGCCAGCAGCCAAGGTGTAACTAGCGGGATTATCTACGAGCAGTACTTC	CASSQGVTSGIIYEQYF	TRBJ2-7	TRBD2	.	TRBV4-3
TGTGCCTGGAGTGGACAGGGGGAGAGGCGTAGAGCTTTCTTT	CAWSGQGERRRAFF	TRBJ1-1	TRBD1	.	TRBV30
TGTGCCAGCAGACTTAGGCCCCAATTGACAGGGGAGGTCGGCAATGAGCAGTTCTTC	CASRLRPQLTGEVGNEQFF	TRBJ2-1	TRBD1	.	TRBV7-9
TGTGCCAGCAGTCTAGTGGCTAAGAACACTGAAGCTTTCTTT	CASSLVAKNTEAFF	TRBJ1-1	.	.	TRBV28
TGTGCCAGCAGGGCTGGACAGGGGGTGTGGGGGGCCAACGTCCTGACTTTC	CASRAGQGVWGANVLTF	TRBJ2-6	TRBD1	.	TRBV28
TGTGCCAGCACGGGGGGGCCCAATCAGCCCCAGCATTTT	CASTGGPNQPQHF	TRBJ1-5	.	.	TRBV28
TGTGCCTGGAGTGAAGAGATAGATACGCAGTATTTT	CAWSEEIDTQYF	TRBJ2-3	.	.	TRBV30
TGTGCCAGCAGTTACATCACCACTGATCAGCCCCAGCATTTT	CASSYITTDQPQHF	TRBJ1-5	.	.	TRBV6-5
TGTGCCAGCAGCCCCGCAGGGAACATTCAGTACTTC	CASSPAGNIQYF	TRBJ2-4	.	.	TRBV11-3
TGTGCCAGCAGCGGGCCCGGGACTAGGTCTAACACTGAAGCTTTCTTT	CASSGPGTRSNTEAFF	TRBJ1-1	.	.	TRBV5-8
TGTGCTAGTGGTTTGGTACTAGGACAGGGAAATCAGCCCCAGCATTTT	CASGLVLGQGNQPQHF	TRBJ1-5	TRBD1	.	TRBV12-5
TGCGCCAGCAGCCAAGATCTAGGCAGGGATAATGAAAAACTGTTTTTT	CASSQDLGRDNEKLFF	TRBJ1-4	.	.	TRBV4-3
TGTGCCAGTACCGAACAGGGAATTGTGACTGAAGCTTTCTTT	CASTEQGIVTEAFF	TRBJ1-1	.	.	TRBV19
TGTGCCAGCAGTTTTGGACAGGCGAACACCGGGGAGCTGTTTTTT	CASSFGQANTGELFF	TRBJ2-2	TRBD1	.	TRBV27
TGTGCCAGCAGCAATTTAAGGACAGGGGTTTGTCAGCCCCAGCATTTT	CASSNLRTGVCQPQHF	TRBJ1-5	.	few	TRBV21-1
TGTGCCAGCAGCTCTACGATGCCGAGGGGGCAGGGCACTGAAGCTTTCTTT	CASSSTMPRGQGTEAFF	TRBJ1-1	TRBD1	few	TRBV7-8
TGCGCCAGCGGCTTGGTCCGGGGGGGGGCTGAAGCTTTCTTT	CASGLVRGGAEAFF	TRBJ1-1	.	once	TRBV5-1
TGTGCCAGTAAATATCAGGGGGCTGGCTCTGGGGCCAACGTCCTGACTTTC	CASKYQGAGSGANVLTF	TRBJ2-6	TRBD1	.	TRBV19
TGTGCCAGCAGCTTCGAGGTTGGACAGGCCGCCTATGGCTACACCTTC	CASSFEVGQAAYGYTF	TRBJ1-2	TRBD1	.	TRBV7-2
TGTGCCAGCAGTTTACCGGCTAGCGGAACAGATACGCAGTATTTT	CASSLPASGTDTQYF	TRBJ2-3	TRBD2	.	TRBV27
TGTGCCAGCACTTTGACGGGGTCCGGCTACACCTTC	CASTLTGSGYTF	TRBJ1-2	.	once	TRBV5-6
TGTGCCAGCAGCTCGGGACAGGGCATGAACACTGAAGCTTTCTTT	CASSSGQGMNTEAFF	TRBJ1-1	TRBD1	.	TRBV7-9
TGCGCCAGCAGCCACGGGACAGGGAGAGGCACCGGGGAGCTGTTTTTT	CASSHGTGRGTGELFF	TRBJ2-2	TRBD1	.	TRBV5-1